Below, 21 T cell receptor beta chains from the same sample are listed, as sequenced in a study of blood T cell repertoires in COVID-19. TCRdb keeps only in-frame clones here, not all; method: immunoSEQ multiplex PCR. The table shows 100,000 to 150,000 clones, with approximately 90% occurring only once. The sequencing input was peripheral blood. These receptors came from a man in his fifties with COVID-19, enrolled during active disease.

The chain recombines TRBV6-5 with TRBJ2-1, with 10 bases aligning to TRBD2. Germline CDR1 is MNHEY and CDR2 is SVGAGI. The CDR3 extends over 14 amino acids. J lost 4 bases, V lost 8 bases, and 5 bases had no gene match. Here the CDR3 DNA reads TGTGCCAGCGGAGCGGGAGGGCGGTACAATGAGCAGTTCTTC. Residues: CASGAGGRYNEQFF.

The sample holds a few counts of this clone. The V call is TRBV6-2 or TRBV6-3, the J call TRBJ2-7, with D unclear. V was trimmed by 6 bases and J by 3 bases, leaving 6 bases between them. The germline gives CDR1 MNHEY, CDR2 SVGEGT. The CDR3 sequence is 11 residues long. The CDR3 DNA reads TGTGCCAGCAGCGCGCTCTACGAGCAGTACTTC. Protein: CASSALYEQYF.

The V call is TRBV6-1, the J call TRBJ1-5; D remains unclear. The CDR3 loop spans 14 amino acids. Germline V lookup: CDR1 MNHNS, CDR2 SASEGT. The V end lost 3 bases, the J end lost 2 bases, and 8 bases lay between the germline ends. Here the CDR3 DNA reads TGTGCCAGCAGTGATGGCTTGGGCAATCAGCCCCAGCATTTT. This gives the protein CASSDGLGNQPQHF.

J is TRBJ1-5 and V is TRBV9; 7 nucleotides align to TRBD1. The J segment lost 4 bases and the V segment lost 3 bases, leaving 7 bases of the junction unmatched. The germline gives CDR1 SGDLS, CDR2 YYNGEE. This CDR3 spans 15 amino acids. The CDR3 nucleotides read TGTGCCAGCAGCGCCGGGACAGCCAATAATCAGCCCCAGCATTTT. Protein product: CASSAGTANNQPQHF.

This clone was seen just once. The CDR3 reads CATSRDRDNEQFF. The CDR3 coding sequence is TGTGCCACCAGCAGAGATCGGGACAATGAGCAGTTCTTC. This chain joins TRBV15 and TRBJ2-1; D is unresolved. CDR1 LNHNV and CDR2 YYDKDF come from the germline V gene (reference sequence). This CDR3 has 13 residues. Trimming removed 0 bases from V and 5 bases from J, with 5 bases in between. Full variable domain (missing parts from reference TRBV15 and TRBJ2-1): DAMVIQNPRYQVTQFGKPVTLSCSQTLNHNVMYWYQQKSSQAPKLLFHYYDKDFNNEADTPDNFQSRRPNTSFCFLDIRSPGLGDTAMYLCATSRDRDNEQFFGPGTRLTVL.

The CDR3 DNA follows: TGTGCCAGCAGCTTAGCGGGGCTAAACTATGGCTACACCTTC. Residues: CASSLAGLNYGYTF. The J gene is TRBJ1-2, the V gene TRBV7-9, with D maybe TRBD1 (5 bases). With 0 bases removed from V and 2 bases from J, the gap between germline ends came to 7 bases. The CDR3 length is 14 residues. CDR1 is SEHNR, CDR2 FQNEAQ, per germline (reference sequence).

There are a few counts of this clone. The chain recombines TRBV7-3 with TRBJ2-5; D gene ambiguous. There are 13 residues in the CDR3. Germline CDR1 SGHTA, CDR2 FQGTGA. Trimming stripped 2 bases from V and 4 bases from J, with 8 bases between. The CDR3 reads CASSLFPRETQYF. CDR3 DNA: TGTGCCAGCAGCTTATTTCCGCGAGAGACCCAGTACTTC.

The chain employs TRBV7-8 and TRBJ2-1, with 11 nucleotides matching TRBD2. Germline-derived CDR1 and CDR2 are SGHVS and FQNEAQ. The CDR3 runs to 15 residues. Unmatched junction bases numbered 9, after V lost 6 bases and J lost 8 bases. CDR3 residues: CASSTRLAGSHEQFF. The CDR3 DNA sequence: TGTGCCAGCAGTACTCGACTAGCGGGAAGCCATGAGCAGTTCTTC.

This chain uses TRBV6-2 or TRBV6-3 with TRBJ2-3, with TRBD2 matching over 7 bases. Germline V gene lookup returns CDR1 MNHEY and CDR2 SVGEGT. V lost 0 bases and J lost 2; bases outside the gene matches: 5. The CDR3 spans 16 residues. The CDR3 DNA sequence: TGTGCCAGCAGTTACTCGACGGGACTACACACAGATACGCAGTATTTT. Protein: CASSYSTGLHTDTQYF.

This rearrangement joins TRBV28 to TRBJ2-7, with TRBD1 matching over 9 bases. V was clipped by 5 bases and J by 0 bases; unmatched bases: 5. CDR3 length: 15 residues. Germline values: CDR1 MDHEN, CDR2 SYDVKM. Here the CDR3 reads CASSGTGTLSYEQYF. CDR3 DNA sequence: TGTGCCAGCAGTGGGACAGGGACTCTCTCCTACGAGCAGTACTTC.

The chain has TRBV30 and TRBJ1-5; 8 nucleotides align to TRBD1. The V gene's germline CDR1 is GTSNPN and CDR2 SVGIG (reference sequence). The CDR3 has 13 amino acids. V lost 2 bases and J lost 10; bases outside the gene matches: 7. CDR3 bases: TGTGCCTGGAGTTCTCAGGGGGCAGGACCCCAGCATTTT. It translates to CAWSSQGAGPQHF.

The chain carries TRBV3-1 (or the pseudogene TRBV3-2) and TRBJ2-7, with 9 nucleotides matching TRBD1. This CDR3 spans 15 amino acids. CDR1 is LGHDT and CDR2 is YNNKEL in the germline V gene (reference sequence). Trimming took 2 bases from V and 3 from J; bases not matched to a gene: 5. CDR3 in amino acids: CASSQLPGQGYEQYV. The CDR3 DNA reads as TGTGCCAGCAGCCAACTCCCGGGACAGGGCTACGAGCAGTACGTC.

This chain joins TRBV19 and TRBJ2-4, with a weak D call TRBD1 (5 bases). The V end was cut by 6 bases, the J end by 4 bases, with 13 bases between. The CDR3 is 14 residues long. CDR1 and CDR2 from the germline V gene are LNHDA and SQIVND (reference sequence). CDR3 bases: TGTGCCAGTAGCCAAACAGGTGCAAAAAACATTCAGTACTTC. Amino acids: CASSQTGAKNIQYF.

This clone appeared a single time. The chain employs TRBV6-6 and TRBJ2-2; 8 nucleotides line up with TRBD2. CDR1 and CDR2 (germline): MNHNY, SVGAGI (reference sequence). The CDR3 runs 16 residues. V lost 2 bases, J lost 4 bases, and 6 bases stayed unmatched. The CDR3 DNA follows: TGTGCCAGCAGTTACGTTCCAAGCGGGAGCACCGGGGAGCTGTTTTTT. This gives the protein CASSYVPSGSTGELFF.

The chain employs TRBV11-3 and TRBJ2-1; 8 bases match TRBD2. The V and J ends lost 4 bases and 8 bases, in that order; junction bases with no gene match: 7. This CDR3 spans 14 amino acids. Germline CDR1 SGHNT, CDR2 YENEEA. Here the CDR3 DNA reads TGTGCCAGCAGCTCAGGACTAGCAATCGATGAGCAGTTCTTC. It yields the protein CASSSGLAIDEQFF.

This sequence joins TRBV4-3 and TRBJ1-4; perhaps TRBD1 as D (6 bases). CDR3 length: 18 amino acids. Deletions cut 2 bases from V and 0 bases from J, with 16 bases between. Per the germline V gene, CDR1 is LGHNA and CDR2 is YSLEER. As DNA, the CDR3 is TGCGCCAGCAGCCAAAACTACGGGACAACTGCAACTAATGAAAAACTGTTTTTT. It specifies CASSQNYGTTATNEKLFF.

This rearrangement joins TRBV30 to TRBJ2-1; 9 nucleotides agree with TRBD2. This CDR3 is 15 amino acids long. Germline trimming cut 0 bases from V and 10 bases from J; bases unmatched to any gene: 10. Per the germline V gene, CDR1 is GTSNPN and CDR2 is SVGIG (reference sequence). CDR3 nucleotides: TGTGCCTGGAGTGTGGGGCTAGCGGGATGGAAGGAGCAGTTCTTC. Its translation is CAWSVGLAGWKEQFF.

This rearrangement joins TRBV11-2 to TRBJ1-1, with D perhaps TRBD1 (5 bases). The CDR3 spans 15 residues. V was trimmed by 1 base and J by 1 base, leaving 10 bases between them. Germline lookup yields CDR1 SGHAT and CDR2 FQNNGV. The DNA for the CDR3 is TGTGCCAGCAGCTTAGTGTCGGGGGGGAACACTGAAGCTTTCTTT. It is translated as CASSLVSGGNTEAFF.

This clone was detected only a few times. The chain is built from TRBV24-1 and TRBJ2-3; D perhaps matches TRBD1 (5 bases). The CDR3 covers 15 residues. Germline CDR1 and CDR2: KGHDR and SFDVKD. The ends were cut back, 1 base at V and 2 bases at J, with 9 bases in the middle. The CDR3 nucleotides read TGTGCCACCAGTGATTTACAGGATCTCACAGATACGCAGTATTTT. The encoded protein is CATSDLQDLTDTQYF.

The chain links TRBV7-6 to TRBJ2-1, with 11 nucleotides matching TRBD2. There are 16 residues in the CDR3. Germline CDR1 SGHVS, CDR2 FNYEAQ. The ends lost 6 bases at V and 2 bases at J; junction bases unmatched: 6. The CDR3, as DNA: TGTGCCAGCAGTCGCGAGACTAGCGGGACCTACAATGAGCAGTTCTTC. As protein: CASSRETSGTYNEQFF. The entire variable domain, with the rest obtained from reference TRBV7-6 and TRBJ2-1, is as follows: GAGVSQSPRYKVTKRGQDVALRCDPISGHVSLYWYRQALGQGPEFLTYFNYEAQQDKSGLPNDRFSAERPEGSISTLTIQRTEQRDSAMYRCASSRETSGTYNEQFFGPGTRLTVL.

The J gene is TRBJ1-4, the V gene TRBV28; a possible D gene is TRBD1 (5 bases). V was cut by 5 bases and J by 6 bases, with 10 bases left in between. Per the germline V gene, CDR1 is MDHEN and CDR2 is SYDVKM. The CDR3 has 13 residues. The CDR3 loop is CASSPLGDEKLFF. CDR3 nucleotide sequence: TGTGCCAGCAGTCCCCTAGGGGATGAAAAACTGTTTTTT.